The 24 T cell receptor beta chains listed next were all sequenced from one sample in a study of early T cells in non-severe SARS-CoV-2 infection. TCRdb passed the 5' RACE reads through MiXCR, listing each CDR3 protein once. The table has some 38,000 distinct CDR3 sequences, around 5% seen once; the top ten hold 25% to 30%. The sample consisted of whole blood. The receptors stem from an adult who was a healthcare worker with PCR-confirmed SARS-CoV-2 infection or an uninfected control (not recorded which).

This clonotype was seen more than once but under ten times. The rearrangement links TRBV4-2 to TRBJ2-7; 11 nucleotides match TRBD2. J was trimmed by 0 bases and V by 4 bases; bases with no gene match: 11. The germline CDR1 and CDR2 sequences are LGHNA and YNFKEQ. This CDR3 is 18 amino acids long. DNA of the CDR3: TGTGCCAGCAGCCCCAACCCGGGACTAGCGGTAAGCTCCTACGAGCAGTACTTC. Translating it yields CASSPNPGLAVSSYEQYF.

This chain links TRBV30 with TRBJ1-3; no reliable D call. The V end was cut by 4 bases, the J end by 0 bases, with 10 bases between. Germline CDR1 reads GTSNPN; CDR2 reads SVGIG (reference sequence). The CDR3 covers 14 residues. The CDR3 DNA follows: TGTGCCTGGAAAAGAGATATCTCTGGAAACACCATATATTTT. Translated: CAWKRDISGNTIYF.

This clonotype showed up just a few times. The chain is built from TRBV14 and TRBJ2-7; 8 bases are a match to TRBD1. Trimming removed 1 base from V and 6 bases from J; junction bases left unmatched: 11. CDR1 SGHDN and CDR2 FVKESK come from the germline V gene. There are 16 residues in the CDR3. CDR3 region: CASSQAVGQGAVEQYF. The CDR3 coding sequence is TGTGCCAGCAGCCAAGCAGTCGGACAGGGCGCTGTCGAGCAGTACTTC. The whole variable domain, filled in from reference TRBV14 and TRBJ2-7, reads EAGVTQFPSHSVIEKGQTVTLRCDPISGHDNLYWYRRVMGKEIKFLLHFVKESKQDESGMPNNRFLAERTGGTYSTLKVQPAELEDSGVYFCASSQAVGQGAVEQYFGPGTRLTVT.

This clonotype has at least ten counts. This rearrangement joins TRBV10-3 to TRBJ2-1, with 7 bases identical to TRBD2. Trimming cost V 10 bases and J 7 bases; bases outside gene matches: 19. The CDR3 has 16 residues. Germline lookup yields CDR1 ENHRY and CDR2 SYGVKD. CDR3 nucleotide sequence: TGTGCCACCCAATTGTGGCTGGCGGGAGATGTGAATGAGCAGTTCTTC. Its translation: CATQLWLAGDVNEQFF.

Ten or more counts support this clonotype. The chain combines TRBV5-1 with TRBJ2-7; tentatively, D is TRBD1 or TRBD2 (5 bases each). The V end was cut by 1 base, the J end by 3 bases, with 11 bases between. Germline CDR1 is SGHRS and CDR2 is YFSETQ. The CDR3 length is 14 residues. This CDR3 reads CASSLTGTNYEQYF. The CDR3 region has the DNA TGCGCCAGCAGCTTGACCGGGACCAACTACGAGCAGTACTTC. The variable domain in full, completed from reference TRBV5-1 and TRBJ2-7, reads KAGVTQTPRYLIKTRGQQVTLSCSPISGHRSVSWYQQTPGQGLQFLFEYFSETQRNKGNFPGRFSGRQFSNSRSEMNVSTLELGDSALYLCASSLTGTNYEQYFGPGTRLTVT.

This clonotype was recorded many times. The CDR3 is CASSLVQGSYEGYTF. Here the CDR3 DNA reads TGTGCCAGCAGCTTAGTTCAAGGGTCATATGAGGGCTACACCTTC. This rearrangement joins TRBV7-2 to TRBJ1-2; D is unclear. The CDR3 loop spans 15 amino acids. The V end was cut by 1 base, the J end by 8 bases, with 17 bases between. Germline V lookup: CDR1 SGHTA, CDR2 FQGNSA.

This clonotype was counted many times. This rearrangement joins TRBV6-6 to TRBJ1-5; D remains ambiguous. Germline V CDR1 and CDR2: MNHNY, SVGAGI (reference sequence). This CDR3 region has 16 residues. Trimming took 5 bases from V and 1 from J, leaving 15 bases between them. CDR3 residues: CASSPDKNPSNQPQHF. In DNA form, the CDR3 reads TGTGCCAGCAGTCCTGACAAAAACCCAAGCAATCAGCCCCAGCATTTT.

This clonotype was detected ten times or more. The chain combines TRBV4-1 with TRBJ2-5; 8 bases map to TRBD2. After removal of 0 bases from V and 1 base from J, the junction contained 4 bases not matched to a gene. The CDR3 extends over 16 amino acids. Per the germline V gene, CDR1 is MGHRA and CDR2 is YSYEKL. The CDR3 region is CASSQEGLALQETQYF. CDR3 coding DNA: TGCGCCAGCAGCCAAGAAGGACTAGCCCTCCAAGAGACCCAGTACTTC.

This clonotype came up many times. CDR3 sequence: CASSPGLAGYTGELFF. The CDR3 DNA follows: TGTGCCAGCAGCCCGGGACTAGCGGGTTACACCGGGGAGCTGTTTTTT. The V call is TRBV9, the J call TRBJ2-2, with 12 bases aligning to TRBD2. Per the germline V gene, CDR1 is SGDLS and CDR2 is YYNGEE. The CDR3 is made up of 16 amino acids. V gave up 4 bases and J gave up 3 bases; unmatched junction bases: 4.

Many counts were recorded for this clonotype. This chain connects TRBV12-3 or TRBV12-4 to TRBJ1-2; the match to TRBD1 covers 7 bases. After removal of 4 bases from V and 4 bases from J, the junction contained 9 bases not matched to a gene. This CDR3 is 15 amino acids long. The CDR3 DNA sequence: TGTGCCAGCAGTTGGGGGACAGACTTGGGCTATGGCTACACCTTC. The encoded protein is CASSWGTDLGYGYTF.

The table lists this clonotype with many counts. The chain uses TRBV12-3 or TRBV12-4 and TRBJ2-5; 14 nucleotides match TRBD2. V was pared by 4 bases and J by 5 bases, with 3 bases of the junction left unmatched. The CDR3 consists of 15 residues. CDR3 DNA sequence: TGTGCCAGCAGTTCCTGGACTAGCGGGAGGGAGACCCAGTACTTC. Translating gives CASSSWTSGRETQYF.

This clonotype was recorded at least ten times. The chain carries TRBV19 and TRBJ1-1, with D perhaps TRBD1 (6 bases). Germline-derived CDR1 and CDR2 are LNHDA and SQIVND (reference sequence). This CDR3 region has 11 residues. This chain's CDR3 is CATGQYTEAFF. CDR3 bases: TGTGCTACAGGGCAATACACTGAAGCTTTCTTT.

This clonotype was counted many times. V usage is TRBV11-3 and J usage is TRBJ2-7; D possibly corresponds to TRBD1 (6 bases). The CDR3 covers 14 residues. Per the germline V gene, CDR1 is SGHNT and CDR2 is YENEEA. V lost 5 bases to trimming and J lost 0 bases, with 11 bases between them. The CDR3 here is CASSRRDNSYEQYF. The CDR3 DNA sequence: TGTGCCAGCAGCCGCCGGGACAACTCCTACGAGCAGTACTTC.

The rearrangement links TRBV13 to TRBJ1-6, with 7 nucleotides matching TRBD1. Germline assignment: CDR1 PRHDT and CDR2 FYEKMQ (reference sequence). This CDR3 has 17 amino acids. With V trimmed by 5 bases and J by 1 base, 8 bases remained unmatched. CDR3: CASSLRQGGSYNSPLHF. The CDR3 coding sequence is TGTGCCAGCAGCCTGAGACAGGGTGGATCCTATAATTCACCCCTCCACTTT. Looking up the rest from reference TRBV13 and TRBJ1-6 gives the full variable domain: AAGVIQSPRHLIKEKRETATLKCYPIPRHDTVYWYQQGPGQDPQFLISFYEKMQSDKGSIPDRFSAQQFSDYHSELNMSSLELGDSALYFCASSLRQGGSYNSPLHFGNGTRLTVT.

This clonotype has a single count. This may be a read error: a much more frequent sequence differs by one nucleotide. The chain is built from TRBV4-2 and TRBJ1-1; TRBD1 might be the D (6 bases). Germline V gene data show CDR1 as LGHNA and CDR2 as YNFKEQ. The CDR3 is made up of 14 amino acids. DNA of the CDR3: TGTCCCAGCAGCTCCAACGACAGGAGTCTAAAAGCTTTCTTT. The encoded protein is CPSSSNDRSLKAFF.

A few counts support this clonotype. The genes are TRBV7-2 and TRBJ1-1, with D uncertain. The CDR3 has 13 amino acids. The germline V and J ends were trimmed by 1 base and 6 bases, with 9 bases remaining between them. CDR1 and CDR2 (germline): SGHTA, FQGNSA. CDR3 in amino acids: CASSLGNRAEAFF. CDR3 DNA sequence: TGTGCCAGCAGCTTAGGAAATCGAGCTGAAGCTTTCTTT.

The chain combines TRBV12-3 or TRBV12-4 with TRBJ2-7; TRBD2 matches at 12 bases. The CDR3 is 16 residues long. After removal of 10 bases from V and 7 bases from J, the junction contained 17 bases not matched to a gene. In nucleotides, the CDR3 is TGTGCCACTAAGGTCCTAGCGGGAGGGCCTGATGGGGAGCAGTACTTC. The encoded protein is CATKVLAGGPDGEQYF.

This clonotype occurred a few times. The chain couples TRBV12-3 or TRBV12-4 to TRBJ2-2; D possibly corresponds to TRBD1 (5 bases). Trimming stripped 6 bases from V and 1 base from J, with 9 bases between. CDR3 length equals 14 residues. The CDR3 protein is CASRMGRNTGELFF. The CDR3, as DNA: TGTGCCAGCAGGATGGGGCGGAACACCGGGGAGCTGTTTTTT.

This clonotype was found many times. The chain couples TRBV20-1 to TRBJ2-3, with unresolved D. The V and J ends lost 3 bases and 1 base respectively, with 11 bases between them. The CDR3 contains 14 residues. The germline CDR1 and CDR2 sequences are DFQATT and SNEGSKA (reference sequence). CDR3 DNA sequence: TGCAGTGCTAGCGATGAGATCCGCACAGATACGCAGTATTTT. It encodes CSASDEIRTDTQYF.

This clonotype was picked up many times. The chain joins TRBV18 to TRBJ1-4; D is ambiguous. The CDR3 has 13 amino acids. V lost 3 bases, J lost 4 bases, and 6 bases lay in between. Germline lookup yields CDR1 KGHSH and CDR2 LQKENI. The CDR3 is CASSPSVNEKLFF. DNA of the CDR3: TGTGCCAGCTCACCCAGCGTTAATGAAAAACTGTTTTTT.

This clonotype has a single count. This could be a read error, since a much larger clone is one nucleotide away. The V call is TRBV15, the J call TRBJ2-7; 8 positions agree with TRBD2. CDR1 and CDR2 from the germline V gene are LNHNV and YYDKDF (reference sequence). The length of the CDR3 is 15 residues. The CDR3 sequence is CVTSTPGTRSYEQYF. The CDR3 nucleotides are TGTGTCACCAGCACCCCCGGGACTAGATCCTACGAGCAGTACTTC.

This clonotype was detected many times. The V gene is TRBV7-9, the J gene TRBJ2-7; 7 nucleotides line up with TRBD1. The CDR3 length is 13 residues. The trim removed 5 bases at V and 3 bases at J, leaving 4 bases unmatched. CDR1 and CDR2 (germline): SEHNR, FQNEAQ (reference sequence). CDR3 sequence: CASSPRQGYEQYF. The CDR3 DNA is TGTGCCAGCAGCCCTCGACAGGGCTACGAGCAGTACTTC.

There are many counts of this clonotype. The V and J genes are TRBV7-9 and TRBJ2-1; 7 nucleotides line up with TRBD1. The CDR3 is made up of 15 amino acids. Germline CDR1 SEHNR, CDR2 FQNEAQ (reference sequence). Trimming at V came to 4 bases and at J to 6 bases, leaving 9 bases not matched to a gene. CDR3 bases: TGTGCCAGCAGCTCACAGGGGACCTTCTTCAATGAGCAGTTCTTC. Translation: CASSSQGTFFNEQFF.

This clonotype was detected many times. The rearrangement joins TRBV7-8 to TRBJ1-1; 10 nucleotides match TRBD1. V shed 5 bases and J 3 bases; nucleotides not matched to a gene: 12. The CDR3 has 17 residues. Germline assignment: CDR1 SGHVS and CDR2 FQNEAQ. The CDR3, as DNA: TGTGCCAGCAGCCGACGTACGACAGGGACAGGGGACACTGAAGCTTTCTTT. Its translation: CASSRRTTGTGDTEAFF.